This is a list of T cell receptor beta chains from one sample in a study of Graves' ophthalmopathy and Graves' hyperthyroidism. TCRdb used MiXCR to reprocess the multiplex PCR reads, holding one entry per CDR3 protein. Of about 700,000 distinct CDR3 sequences listed, about 44% were seen once; the top ten hold 35% to 55%. The sequencing sample was made of peripheral blood. The receptor source for this set is an adult man with Graves' ophthalmopathy. Each CDR3 is given with its conserved first and last residue. The D gene is left open where the match is weak. Clone size is given for some rows only: seen once, a few or many times, or a class if the clone is expanded.

v_call	cdr3_length	j_call	clone_size	d_call	cdr3_nt	cdr3_aa
TRBV29-1	15	TRBJ2-3	few	TRBD1	TGCAGCACACGATTACAGGGGGCAGGCACAGATACGCAGTATTTT	CSTRLQGAGTDTQYF
TRBV29-1	16	TRBJ2-5	many	TRBD1	TGCAGCGTTGAATTCGACAGGGTGGTCCTCCAAGAGACCCAGTACTTC	CSVEFDRVVLQETQYF
TRBV20-1	12	TRBJ2-5	many	TRBD2	TGCAGTGCCGAACTAGCGGAAGAGACCCAGTACTTC	CSAELAEETQYF
TRBV19	13	TRBJ1-5	-	TRBD1	TGTGCCAGTGATCGACAGGGGTTTCAGCCCCAGCATTTT	CASDRQGFQPQHF
TRBV7-9	17	TRBJ1-4	few	TRBD1	TGTGCCAGCAGCATCGACAGGGGGCTAAGTGCTAATGAAAAACTGTTTTTT	CASSIDRGLSANEKLFF
TRBV5-8	17	TRBJ2-5	-	TRBD2	TGTGCCAGCAGCTCACTAGCGGGGGGCGTGGGCGGAGAGACCCAGTACTTC	CASSSLAGGVGGETQYF
TRBV10-3	14	TRBJ1-2	many	TRBD1	TGTGCCATCAGTGCTGACAGGGGGGGCTATGGCTACACCTTC	CAISADRGGYGYTF
TRBV20-1	15	TRBJ2-2	-	-	TGCAGTGCTAGAGGTCGCAGGGAGAACACCGGGGAGCTGTTTTTT	CSARGRRENTGELFF
TRBV20-1	17	TRBJ1-6	few	-	TGCAGTGCTAGAGATTGGGGCGAGCTCCTGGGTAATTCACCCCTCCACTTT	CSARDWGELLGNSPLHF
TRBV7-2	15	TRBJ1-5	-	-	TGTGCCAGCAGCTTGGCGGGGGGCAATAATCAGCCCCAGCATTTT	CASSLAGGNNQPQHF
TRBV7-8	15	TRBJ1-3	once	-	TGTGCCAGCAGCCAAGACACTTTCTCTGGAAACACCATATATTTT	CASSQDTFSGNTIYF
TRBV10-3	14	TRBJ1-2	many	TRBD1	TGTGCCATCAGTGAGGGACAGGGATGGTACGGCTACACCTTC	CAISEGQGWYGYTF
TRBV10-3	16	TRBJ2-6	many	TRBD1	TGTGCCACAGGGGGGACAGGGGGCTCTGGGGCCAACGTCCTGACTTTC	CATGGTGGSGANVLTF
TRBV15	15	TRBJ1-1	-	-	TGTGCCACCAGCAGAGGTTCGACAGCGCCCACTGAAGCTTTCTTT	CATSRGSTAPTEAFF